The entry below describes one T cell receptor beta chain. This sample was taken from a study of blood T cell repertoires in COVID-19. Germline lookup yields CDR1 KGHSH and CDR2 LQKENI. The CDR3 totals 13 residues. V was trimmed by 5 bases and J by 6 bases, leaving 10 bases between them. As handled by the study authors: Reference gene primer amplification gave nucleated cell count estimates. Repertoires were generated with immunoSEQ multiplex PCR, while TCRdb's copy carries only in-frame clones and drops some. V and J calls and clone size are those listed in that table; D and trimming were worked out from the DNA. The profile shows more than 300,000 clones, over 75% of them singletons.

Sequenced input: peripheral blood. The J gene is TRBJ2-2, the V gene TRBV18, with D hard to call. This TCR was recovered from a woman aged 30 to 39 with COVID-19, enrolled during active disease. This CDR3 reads CASSEQSAGELFF. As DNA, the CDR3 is TGTGCCAGCTCAGAACAGTCGGCCGGGGAGCTGTTTTTT.